The rows below give T cell receptor beta chains drawn from one sample of a study of T cells after yellow fever vaccination. One entry per CDR3 protein, called by TCRdb with MiXCR from the 5' RACE reads. The sample includes just under 600,000 distinct CDR3 sequences, approximately 12% of them seen just once. Sequenced here: PBMCs, sampled on the day of the yellow fever booster vaccination. The receptors come from a man aged 30 to 39 who received the YFV17D yellow fever vaccine. Each CDR3 is given with its conserved first and last residue. The order of the fields is clone size, V gene, D gene, J gene, CDR3 protein, CDR3 DNA. A D gene is named only where the DNA matches it firmly. A clone size is listed for some rows: how often the clone was seen (once, few, many), or a class if it is expanded.

.	TRBV6-2/TRBV6-3	TRBD2	TRBJ2-5	CASTGLAGETQYF	TGTGCCAGCACCGGACTAGCGGGCGAGACCCAGTACTTC
.	TRBV20-1	.	TRBJ2-5	CSARFGRGKETQYF	TGCAGTGCTAGGTTCGGGAGAGGAAAAGAGACCCAGTACTTC
few	TRBV28	.	TRBJ2-7	CASSSPMSIYEQYF	TGTGCCAGCAGTTCACCCATGAGTATCTACGAGCAGTACTTC
few	TRBV29-1	.	TRBJ1-2	CSVEDRVHGYTF	TGCAGCGTTGAAGATCGGGTTCATGGCTACACCTTC
.	TRBV20-1	TRBD1	TRBJ2-5	CSATRQGAWETQYF	TGCAGTGCTACTCGGCAGGGGGCATGGGAGACCCAGTACTTC
few	TRBV29-1	TRBD2	TRBJ2-7	CSVESDSRRGGEQYF	TGCAGCGTTGAATCGGACAGCCGCCGGGGGGGCGAGCAGTACTTC
.	TRBV20-1	TRBD2	TRBJ2-1	CSADSGRGNEQFF	TGCAGTGCTGATAGCGGGAGAGGCAATGAGCAGTTCTTC
few	TRBV6-1	.	TRBJ1-1	CASSRRGGYTEAFF	TGTGCCAGCAGCCGCCGAGGCGGGTACACTGAAGCTTTCTTT
.	TRBV7-9	.	TRBJ2-1	CASSAWSGANEQFF	TGTGCCAGCAGCGCCTGGTCGGGGGCGAATGAGCAGTTCTTC
few	TRBV20-1	TRBD1	TRBJ1-6	CSARGQGDSPLHF	TGCAGTGCTAGGGGACAGGGGGATTCACCCCTCCACTTT
many	TRBV5-1	.	TRBJ2-1	CASSLVADEQFF	TGCGCCAGCAGCTTGGTGGCCGATGAGCAGTTCTTC
few	TRBV3-1	.	TRBJ2-3	CASSQYVYTQYF	TGTGCCAGCAGCCAATACGTGTATACGCAGTATTTT
.	TRBV7-9	.	TRBJ1-5	CASSLGIEGGGQHF	TGTGCCAGCAGCTTAGGGATAGAGGGGGGGGGCCAGCATTTT
few	TRBV7-9	.	TRBJ2-3	CASSLWIASTDTQYF	TGTGCCAGCAGCTTATGGATAGCGAGCACAGATACGCAGTATTTT
few	TRBV6-6	.	TRBJ1-1	CASSNSPNTEAFF	TGTGCCAGCAGCAACAGCCCGAACACTGAAGCTTTCTTT
.	TRBV29-1	.	TRBJ2-2	CSVLGSGGRNNGELFF	TGCAGCGTACTTGGTTCTGGGGGCAGGAACAACGGGGAGCTGTTTTTT
few	TRBV15	.	TRBJ1-1	CATRTLNTEAFF	TGTGCCACCAGAACCCTGAACACTGAAGCTTTCTTT
few	TRBV20-1	TRBD2	TRBJ2-1	CSARTSGSGLSSYNEQFF	TGCAGTGCTAGGACTAGCGGGAGTGGGCTAAGCTCCTACAATGAGCAGTTCTTC
few	TRBV7-8	.	TRBJ2-7	CASSIALNYEQYF	TGTGCCAGCAGCATCGCCCTCAATTACGAGCAGTACTTC
many	TRBV27	TRBD2	TRBJ2-3	CASSTSEGLAGRGSTDTQYF	TGTGCCAGCAGCACCTCGGAGGGACTAGCGGGACGCGGTAGCACAGATACGCAGTATTTT
.	TRBV7-3	.	TRBJ2-5	CASSYLPQETQYF	TGTGCCAGCAGCTACCTTCCTCAAGAGACCCAGTACTTC
many	TRBV21-1	.	TRBJ1-4	CASSKVRDRESTNEKLFF	TGTGCCAGCAGCAAAGTCAGGGACAGGGAATCCACTAATGAAAAACTGTTTTTT
.	TRBV29-1	.	TRBJ1-1	CSTIRATEAFF	TGCAGCACGATCCGGGCCACTGAAGCTTTCTTT
few	TRBV6-2/TRBV6-3	TRBD2	TRBJ2-1	CASSAPGLAGGNEQFF	TGTGCCAGCAGTGCACCGGGACTAGCGGGAGGAAATGAGCAGTTCTTC
.	TRBV19	TRBD2	TRBJ2-1	CATKAGAYYNEQFF	TGTGCCACCAAAGCGGGAGCGTACTACAATGAGCAGTTCTTC
.	TRBV5-6	TRBD2	TRBJ2-3	CASSLARREFNTDTQYF	TGTGCCAGCAGCTTGGCTAGGCGGGAGTTTAACACAGATACGCAGTATTTT
few	TRBV15	.	TRBJ2-1	CATSRDLGDNEQFF	TGTGCCACCAGCAGAGATCTGGGGGACAATGAGCAGTTCTTC
once	TRBV7-9	.	TRBJ1-1	CASSPRPGNTEAFF	TGTGCCAGCAGCCCAAGACCAGGGAACACTGAAGCTTTCTTT
few	TRBV5-1	.	TRBJ2-3	CASRVPGEDTQYF	TGCGCCAGCAGAGTCCCGGGGGAAGATACGCAGTATTTT
many	TRBV29-1	TRBD1	TRBJ2-7	CSVAHSGTGTYEQYF	TGCAGCGTGGCCCATTCCGGGACAGGGACCTACGAGCAGTACTTC
few	TRBV4-2	.	TRBJ1-6	CASSQDRGYEGPLHF	TGTGCCAGCAGCCAAGATAGAGGGTATGAGGGCCCCCTCCACTTT
many	TRBV20-1	TRBD2	TRBJ2-3	CSAEAGVRTDTQYF	TGCAGTGCTGAGGCGGGAGTGAGGACAGATACGCAGTATTTT
few	TRBV5-5	.	TRBJ2-1	CASSSTTVLGYNEQFF	TGTGCCAGCAGCTCGACGACAGTTTTGGGCTACAATGAGCAGTTCTTC
.	TRBV27	TRBD1	TRBJ2-2	CASSFLMGTGRHGELFF	TGTGCCAGCAGCTTTTTAATGGGGACAGGTCGTCACGGGGAGCTGTTTTTT
few	TRBV20-1	.	TRBJ2-1	CSASDVNAYEQFF	TGCAGTGCTTCGGACGTCAATGCCTATGAGCAGTTCTTC
many	TRBV20-1	.	TRBJ1-2	CSAPGSRDGYTF	TGCAGTGCTCCGGGGTCGCGGGATGGCTACACCTTC
.	TRBV18	.	TRBJ2-1	CASSPSMSKNEQFF	TGTGCCAGCTCACCATCGATGTCTAAAAATGAGCAGTTCTTC
.	TRBV12-3/TRBV12-4	.	TRBJ2-2	CASIRGGTGELFF	TGTGCCAGCATACGAGGGGGCACCGGGGAGCTGTTTTTT
few	TRBV5-1	TRBD2	TRBJ2-7	CASSDRRGGAVKQSSYEQYF	TGCGCCAGCAGCGACAGACGCGGGGGGGCGGTTAAACAGAGCTCCTACGAGCAGTACTTC
few	TRBV10-3	TRBD2	TRBJ2-1	CAISESSGGYNEQFF	TGTGCCATCAGTGAGTCCTCGGGAGGGTACAATGAGCAGTTCTTC
few	TRBV7-2	.	TRBJ1-4	CASSPTGTTNEKLFF	TGTGCCAGCAGCCCAACCGGGACCACTAATGAAAAACTGTTTTTT